The entry below gives a single TCR beta chain sequence along with its context. The specificity of this receptor is unknown. Per-base quality was not reported, and no clone a single base away is much larger than it. As encoded in the germline V gene, CDR1 is SQVTM while CDR2 is ANQGSEA. V is cut by 6 bases and J by 0 bases, and the space between the germline ends is 14 bases. The CDR3 holds 14 amino acids from the cysteine to the phenylalanine. The retained sequence is limited to the CDR3, 42 bases, with the frame set at the first base. The immunoSEQ hsTCRB v3.0 assay was used at survey level resolution to sequence the TRB variable region. TRB sequencing targeted a depth of 40,000-50,000 T-cell genomes per sample. TRB libraries were pooled and sequenced on an Illumina MiSeq using a v3 150-cycle kit. Per the authors' processing: Repertoire analysis ran in R within a reproducible Nextflow workflow covering QC, data transformation and analysis. Custom analyses were implemented in LymphoSeq2, an R package for AIRR-Seq data exploration. A handful of samples that produced fewer than 5000 total TRB sequences were removed, so 150 to 200 HIV repertoires were analyzed. Among the approximately 180 retained HIV repertoires, about 60 were collected before ART initiation and 120 to 140 were collected after ART initiation. Each repertoire was downsampled to 5000 TRB nucleotide sequences, and summary statistics were averaged across 100 downsampling iterations. TRB sequences were retained for analysis only if CDR3 regions of at least seven amino acids were present. Diversity was assessed using a clonality score derived from Shannon entropy and using the Gini coefficient. In the repertoire networks, any two of the top 5000 CDR3 amino acid sequences were connected whenever the two sequences differed by an edit distance of one. For TRB CDR3 amino acid sequences, GLIPH2 was used to predict antigen specificity groups and MHC restriction. CDR3 amino acid sequences were matched against VDJdb and McPAS-TCR to flag known CMV, EBV, HIV or tissue antigen associations. Pre-ART, post-ART and control groups were compared with Wilcoxon signed-rank tests and Holm-Bonferroni correction. The table comes from immuneACCESS by way of TCRdb, which keeps in-frame sequences with V and J called. Part of the clones is missing from these tables; in studies checked, under half for an unresolved V gene and the rest for unknown reasons. That table is the source of V, J and clone size, and D and trimming were worked out from the DNA. The sample table contains 25,000 to 35,000 clones; only one count was recorded for about 88% of them. Clones ranked in the top ten supply roughly 7% of the sample.

This sample is drawn from a study of long-term antiretroviral therapy in people with HIV (dated by TCRdb to about 2022). At the level of the whole study: The earliest samples were collected roughly a decade before the 2015 WHO recommendation for immediate ART, at a time when ART was usually postponed until CD4 counts fell. No cross-contamination during QIAcube processing was seen in test extractions of a monoclonal T-cell line run alongside approximately 36 polyclonal samples. From 30 to 35 adults with confirmed HIV infection, the cohort provided 192 cryopreserved PBMC samples, gathered serially across a mean of about six years (range 1-12). This retrospective serial study examined whether starting ART and sustained HIV suppression were associated with changes in the composition and diversity of the TRB repertoire in peripheral blood. About 40% of the roughly 30 participants with HIV were female. Broad study findings and their caveats: Expanded TRB clones identified before ART initiation dominated the repertoire at all time points, although this dominance fluctuated and declined in many PLHIV after ART. Limited PBMC availability meant only the TCR beta chain was sequenced, without alpha chain pairing. The samples span the years 2004 to 2017, and the ART regimens used may be less effective than current regimens. Inferences about post-ART repertoire changes were limited because no data were available on ART adherence, viral resistance or therapy changes. Unsorted PBMC were profiled instead of sorted CD4+ and CD8+ T cells because pre-ART samples had limited cell numbers. CDR3 length ranges in HIV repertoires were narrower than in controls, and network structure suggested an antigen-experienced repertoire with only a slight naive shift after ART. Starting ART was linked to a significant rise in TRB diversity, yet even after long-term ART the diversity remained significantly lower than in transplant donor controls.

Participants were included only if at least one PBMC sample before ART initiation and at least two post-ART samples were available. All participants with HIV were treated in the United States of America. Before DNA extraction, cryopreserved samples containing roughly 1-10 million PBMC were thawed and washed. At the time of the earliest PBMC sample for each participant with HIV, ages ranged from roughly 23 to 60 years. PBMC samples were contributed by each participant from 1-4 timepoints before ART initiation and 2-8 timepoints after ART initiation, with a median of 7 samples. Serial HIV viral load, CD4+ T-cell count, ART history and demographic data were obtained for every participant. Genomic DNA was extracted from unsorted PBMC with a Qiagen kit on a QIAcube, processed in batches of 12 samples.

This sequence originates from a man aged 50 to 60 with HIV. The rearranged chain carries TRBV29-1 and TRBJ1-1; a tentative D match to TRBD1 spans 5 bases. This material consisted of unsorted PBMCs, taken around 5 years before starting antiretroviral therapy. Here is the DNA: TGCAGCGTCGCGAGGGGCAGATTGAACACTGAAGCTTTCTTT. The resulting protein is CSVARGRLNTEAFF.